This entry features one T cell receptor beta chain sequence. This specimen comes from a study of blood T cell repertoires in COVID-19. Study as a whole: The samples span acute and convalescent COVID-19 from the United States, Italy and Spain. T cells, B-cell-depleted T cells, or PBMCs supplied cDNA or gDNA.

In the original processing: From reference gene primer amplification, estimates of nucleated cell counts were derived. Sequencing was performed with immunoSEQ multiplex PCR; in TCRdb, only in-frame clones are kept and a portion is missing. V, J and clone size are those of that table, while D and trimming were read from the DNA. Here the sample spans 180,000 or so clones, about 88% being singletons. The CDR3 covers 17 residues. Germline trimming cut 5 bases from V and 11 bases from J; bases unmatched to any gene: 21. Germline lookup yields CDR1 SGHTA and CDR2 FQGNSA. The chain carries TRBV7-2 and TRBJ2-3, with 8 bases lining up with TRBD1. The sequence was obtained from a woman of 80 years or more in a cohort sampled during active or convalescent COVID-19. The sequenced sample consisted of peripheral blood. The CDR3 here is CASSPDLDRGINGGQYF. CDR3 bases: TGTGCCAGCAGCCCAGACCTAGACAGGGGTATTAACGGGGGGCAGTATTTT.